This TCR beta chain was recorded in a study of blood T cell repertoires in COVID-19. Germline V gene data show CDR1 as SGHDT and CDR2 as YYEEEE. J lost 3 bases, V lost 4 bases, and 8 bases had no gene match. This CDR3 has 15 amino acids. Profiling relied on immunoSEQ multiplex PCR, and the TCRdb table lists in-frame clones only, not all of them. Of hundreds of thousands of clones detected, approximately 88% appear once; the ten largest clones hold around 13%. The sequence derives from a woman between 50 and 59 years old with COVID-19, enrolled during active disease. The gene calls are TRBV5-6 and TRBJ2-3, with 7 bases aligning to TRBD1. The sequencing sample was made of peripheral blood. The CDR3 region has the DNA TGTGCCAGCAGCCCGACAGGGAGAGAGACAGATACGCAGTATTTT. Translated: CASSPTGRETDTQYF.